These 5 T cell receptor beta chains were sequenced from one sample in a study of identical twins (dated by TCRdb to about 2016). Library preparation employed 5' RACE. This sample was sequenced with an Illumina HiSeq 2000. The public reads were reprocessed in TCRdb via fastp at Q25 and MiXCR, keeping in-frame beta chains. Each record represents a unique CDR3 protein, reported with the most common genes and DNA among its rows. For this sample the table gives about 490,000 distinct CDR3 sequences, of which approximately 14% were detected only once. The biggest ten clones account for 0.44% of the sample. The same sample was also studied in work on yellow fever vaccine responses in identical twins.

The specimen sequenced was CD4+ T cells sorted from blood. Every receptor here comes from a woman under 30 in good health.

V is TRBV6-2 or TRBV6-3 and J is TRBJ2-1, with 13 bases aligning to TRBD2. The CDR3 extends over 17 amino acids. V gave up 2 bases and J gave up 9 bases; unmatched junction bases: 10. Germline-derived CDR1 and CDR2 are MNHEY and SVGEGT. In DNA, the CDR3 is TGTGCCAGCAGTTACCCCACGACCGGGACTAGCGGGGCTGAGCAGTTCTTC. Amino acid sequence: CASSYPTTGTSGAEQFF.

This clonotype was seen only a few times. The V call is TRBV7-2, the J call TRBJ2-6; either TRBD1 or TRBD2 may supply D (5 bases each). The CDR3 has 14 amino acids. Germline values: CDR1 SGHTA, CDR2 FQGNSA. V lost 5 bases, J lost 2 bases, and 7 bases lay in between. The CDR3 bases are TGTGCCAGCAGCAGGGACCCTGGGGCCAACGTCCTGACTTTC. This codes for CASSRDPGANVLTF.

The CDR3 region is CASSLRASYGYTF. The CDR3 DNA reads TGTGCCAGCAGTTTACGGGCATCCTATGGCTACACCTTC. The chain recombines TRBV12-3 or TRBV12-4 with TRBJ1-2; D call uncertain. The germline V and J ends were trimmed by 2 bases and 4 bases, with 8 bases remaining between them. The CDR3 runs 13 residues.

A few counts support this clonotype. This chain uses TRBV12-3 or TRBV12-4 with TRBJ2-2; no reliable D call. There are 12 residues in the CDR3. With 7 bases removed from V and 0 bases from J, the gap between germline ends came to 3 bases. The CDR3 loop is CASTANTGELFF. The CDR3 DNA reads as TGTGCCAGCACGGCGAACACCGGGGAGCTGTTTTTT.

This clonotype occurred a few times. The rearrangement links TRBV5-5 to TRBJ2-1, with D maybe TRBD1 (6 bases). Looked up from germline, CDR1 is SGHKS and CDR2 is YYEKEE (reference sequence). The V end lost 1 base, the J end lost 4 bases, and 15 bases lay between the germline ends. There are 16 residues in the CDR3. The CDR3 coding sequence is TGTGCCAGCAGCTTGACAGGGACGGACGGATACAATGAGCAGTTCTTC. As protein: CASSLTGTDGYNEQFF.